These T cell receptor beta chains were read from a single sample in a study of beta chain features in type 1 diabetes. Method: immunoSEQ multiplex PCR; TCRdb's copy keeps in-frame clones and lacks some. The data show 300,000 or so clones, roughly 14% seen once. The sample taken for sequencing was naive CD4+ T cells from blood. These receptors originate from a woman younger than 35 with type 1 diabetes. CDR3s include the opening cysteine and the closing phenylalanine or tryptophan. Each record gives: clone size, J gene, V gene, D gene, CDR3 protein, CDR3 DNA. The D gene is left open where the match is weak. The size entry is marked missing in some rows and otherwise reads once, few, many or a size class.

size: few
J: TRBJ2-1
V: TRBV9
D: TRBD2
CDR3: CASSVGLAGRSSYNEQFF
DNA: TGTGCCAGCAGCGTAGGCCTAGCGGGAAGATCCTCCTACAATGAGCAGTTCTTC

size: few
J: TRBJ2-5
V: TRBV18
D: TRBD2
CDR3: CASSYLELAGNQETQYF
DNA: TGTGCCAGCTCATACCTAGAGCTAGCGGGGAACCAAGAGACCCAGTACTTC

size: .
J: TRBJ2-1
V: TRBV30
D: TRBD2
CDR3: CAWRRTSGSSYNEQFF
DNA: TGTGCCTGGAGACGGACTAGCGGGAGCTCCTACAATGAGCAGTTCTTC

size: few
J: TRBJ2-7
V: TRBV20-1
D: .
CDR3: CSAWSSYEQYF
DNA: TGCAGTGCCTGGAGCTCGTACGAGCAGTACTTC

size: .
J: TRBJ1-2
V: TRBV11-2
D: .
CDR3: CASSLAPSQLEGYTF
DNA: TGTGCCAGCAGCTTAGCCCCGTCTCAACTGGAGGGCTACACCTTC

size: .
J: TRBJ2-5
V: TRBV7-2
D: TRBD1
CDR3: CASSLDRGLGETQYF
DNA: TGTGCCAGCAGCTTGGACAGGGGGTTGGGGGAGACCCAGTACTTC

size: few
J: TRBJ1-1
V: TRBV6-6
D: TRBD1
CDR3: CASRPGGFLGTEAFF
DNA: TGTGCCAGCAGACCAGGGGGGTTCCTTGGCACTGAAGCTTTCTTT

size: .
J: TRBJ1-1
V: TRBV9
D: TRBD1
CDR3: CASSVGDRGTAEAFF
DNA: TGTGCCAGCAGCGTAGGGGACAGGGGAACGGCTGAAGCTTTCTTT

size: few
J: TRBJ2-1
V: TRBV15
D: .
CDR3: CATSRDPPFGTPGADNEQFF
DNA: TGTGCCACCAGCAGAGATCCCCCCTTCGGGACTCCTGGAGCCGACAATGAGCAGTTCTTC

size: .
J: TRBJ2-3
V: TRBV18
D: TRBD2
CDR3: CASSPSSGMSTDTQYF
DNA: TGTGCCAGCTCACCCAGTAGCGGGATGAGCACAGATACGCAGTATTTT

size: few
J: TRBJ2-5
V: TRBV11-2
D: TRBD1
CDR3: CASSFGTGIETQYF
DNA: TGTGCCAGCAGCTTCGGGACAGGGATTGAGACCCAGTACTTC

size: .
J: TRBJ2-7
V: TRBV6-5
D: .
CDR3: CASRRTPNSYEQYF
DNA: TGTGCCAGCAGGCGGACACCCAATTCCTACGAGCAGTACTTC

size: .
J: TRBJ2-2
V: TRBV9
D: .
CDR3: CASSERTNTGELFF
DNA: TGTGCCAGCAGCGAGCGGACGAACACCGGGGAGCTGTTTTTT

size: few
J: TRBJ1-1
V: TRBV2
D: .
CDR3: CASSILGQLNTEAFF
DNA: TGTGCCAGCAGCATTCTTGGACAGCTGAACACTGAAGCTTTCTTT

size: .
J: TRBJ2-1
V: TRBV6-5
D: .
CDR3: CASSRQDWTAEQFF
DNA: TGTGCCAGCAGTCGCCAGGACTGGACGGCGGAGCAGTTCTTC

size: few
J: TRBJ1-5
V: TRBV19
D: .
CDR3: CASREQGRENQPQHF
DNA: TGTGCCAGTAGGGAACAGGGCCGTGAGAATCAGCCCCAGCATTTT